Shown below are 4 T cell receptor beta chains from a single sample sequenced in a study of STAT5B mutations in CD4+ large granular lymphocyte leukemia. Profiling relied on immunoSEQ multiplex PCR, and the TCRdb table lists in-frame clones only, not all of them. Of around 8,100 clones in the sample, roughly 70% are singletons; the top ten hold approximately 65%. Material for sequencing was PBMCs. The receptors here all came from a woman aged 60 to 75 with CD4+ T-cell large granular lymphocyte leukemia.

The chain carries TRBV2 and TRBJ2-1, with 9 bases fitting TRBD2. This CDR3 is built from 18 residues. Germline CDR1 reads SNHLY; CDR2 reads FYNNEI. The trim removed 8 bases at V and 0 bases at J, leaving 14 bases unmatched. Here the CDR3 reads CASAGGREWSSSYNEQFF. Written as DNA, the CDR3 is TGTGCCAGCGCGGGGGGGCGGGAGTGGTCCAGCTCCTACAATGAGCAGTTCTTC.

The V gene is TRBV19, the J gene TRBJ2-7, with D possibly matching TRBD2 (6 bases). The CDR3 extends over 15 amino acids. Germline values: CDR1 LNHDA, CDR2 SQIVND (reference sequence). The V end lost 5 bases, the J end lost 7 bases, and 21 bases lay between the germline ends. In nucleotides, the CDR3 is TGTGCCAGTAGTTCCCAGGCTAGCCTGGGGAGGGAGCAGTACTTC. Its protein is CASSSQASLGREQYF.

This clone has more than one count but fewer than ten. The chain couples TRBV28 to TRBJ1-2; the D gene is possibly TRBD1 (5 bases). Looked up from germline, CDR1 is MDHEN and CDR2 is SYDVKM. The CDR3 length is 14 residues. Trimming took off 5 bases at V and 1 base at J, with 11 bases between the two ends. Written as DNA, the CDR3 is TGTGCCAGCAGTCCTACACAGGTTAACTATGGCTACACCTTC. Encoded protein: CASSPTQVNYGYTF.

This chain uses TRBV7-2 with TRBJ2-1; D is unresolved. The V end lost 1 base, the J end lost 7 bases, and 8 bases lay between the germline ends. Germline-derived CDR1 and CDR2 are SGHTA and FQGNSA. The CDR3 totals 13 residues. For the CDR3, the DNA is TGTGCCAGCAGCTTAGGAGGTAGAAATGAGCAGTTCTTC. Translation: CASSLGGRNEQFF.